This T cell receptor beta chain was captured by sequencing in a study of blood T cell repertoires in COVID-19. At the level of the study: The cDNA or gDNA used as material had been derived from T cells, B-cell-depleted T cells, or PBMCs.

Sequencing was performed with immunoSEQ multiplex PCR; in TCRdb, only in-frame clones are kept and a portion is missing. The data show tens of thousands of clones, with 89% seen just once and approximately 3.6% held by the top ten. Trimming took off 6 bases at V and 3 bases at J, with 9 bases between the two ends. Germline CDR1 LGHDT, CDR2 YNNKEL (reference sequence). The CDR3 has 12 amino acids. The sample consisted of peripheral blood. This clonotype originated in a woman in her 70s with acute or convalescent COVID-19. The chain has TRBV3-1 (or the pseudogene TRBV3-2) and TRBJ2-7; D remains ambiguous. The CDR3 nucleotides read TGTGCCAGCAGTCACTACTACTACGAGCAGTACTTC. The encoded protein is CASSHYYYEQYF.